The sequence of this TCR beta chain was determined in a study of CD8+CD57+ T cells in acquired aplastic anemia (dated by TCRdb to 2016 to 2018). Concerning the study at large: DNA extracted from sorted CD4+ and CD8+ cells had a mean of 3.2 ug, with a range of roughly 0.17 to 27.4 ug. CD8+CD57+ expansion was defined as a frequency above the mean frequency observed in healthy subjects.

V sheds 0 bases and J sheds 0 bases, leaving 12 bases between their ends. The CDR3 has 17 amino acids, counting the end cysteine and phenylalanine. Only the CDR3 region is kept as DNA, spanning 51 bases read in frame from base 1. The germline V gene (reference sequence) supplies CDR1 LNHNV and CDR2 YYDKDF. There are many counts of this clonotype. Its specific antigen is unknown. No base quality values were provided; no much bigger clone lies one nucleotide off. Profiling of TCR beta VDJ combinations and CDR3 sequences used genomic DNA as the template. TCR repertoire sequencing was run on an Illumina HiSeq 2000. Regarding the original processing steps: TRBV/TRBJ rearrangement plots, CDR3 size and DJ length profiles, and Simpson's diversity index were used to evaluate the repertoires. Whichever DNA sequence was most abundant in the deep sequencing data was defined as the immunodominant clone. CDR3 amino acid sequences were screened for sharing across subjects and compared with published repertoires and the VDJdb database. TCRdb trimmed public reads at Q25 via fastp, called clones via MiXCR and kept in-frame beta chains. Here each entry gathers all rows of one CDR3 protein and keeps the most common genes and DNA. TCRdb, not the authors, supplied the V and J calls. This sample gives approximately 98,000 distinct CDR3 sequences in total; approximately 73% of them show up just once. The ten largest clones capture 55% to 65% of the sample.

The study at large found these results: Patients and healthy controls showed no significant difference in CD8+ Simpson's diversity (P=0.060). Around 31 CD8+ CDR3 sequences were shared between patients and controls but appeared highly expressed in patients and within their immunodominant clones.

Flow cytometry had shown CD8+CD57+ cell expansion in the patients selected for sequencing. All patients had severe acquired aplastic anemia diagnosed by International Study of Aplastic Anemia and Agranulocytosis and Camitta criteria. Patients had received no therapy at the time of blood sampling. TCR repertoires of sorted CD4+ and CD8+ blood T cells from severe aplastic anemia patients and healthy subjects were deep-sequenced in the study. In the USA, patient enrollment took place under clinicaltrials.gov protocols 00001620, 01623167, 00001397, 00071045, 00081523 and 00961064. Ficoll-Paque density gradient centrifugation was used to isolate peripheral blood mononuclear cells. Before DNA extraction, CD4+ and CD8+ T cells were sorted by FACS or by magnetic beads.

The chain employs TRBV15 and TRBJ1-5; a tentative D match to TRBD1 spans 5 bases. The sequenced material came from sorted CD4+, CD8+, or CD8+CD57+ T cells (not recorded which) from PBMCs. This TCR was recovered from a human donor with aplastic anemia. Read as DNA, the sequence is TGTGCCACCAGCAGAGATCAGTGGGGCCTTAGCAATCAGCCCCAGCATTTT. Its amino acids are CATSRDQWGLSNQPQHF. With the rest looked up from the reference TRBV15 and TRBJ1-5 genes rather than sequenced, the full variable domain is DAMVIQNPRYQVTQFGKPVTLSCSQTLNHNVMYWYQQKSSQAPKLLFHYYDKDFNNEADTPDNFQSRRPNTSFCFLDIRSPGLGDTAMYLCATSRDQWGLSNQPQHFGDGTRLSIL.